This T cell receptor (beta chain) was identified during a study of T cells in Graves' hyperthyroidism and ophthalmopathy. V was clipped by 4 bases and J by 8 bases; unmatched bases: 8. The CDR3 has 15 amino acids. CDR1 and CDR2 from the germline V gene are SGHTA and FQGNSA. There were TCR beta CDR3 regions amplified from RNA transcripts. First-round RT-PCR of the TCR CDR3 relied on the HTBI primer set. TCRdb independently ran MiXCR on the multiplex PCR reads; one entry per CDR3 protein. Seen here are 75,000 to 100,000 distinct CDR3 sequences, around 52% observed once, and the top ten hold about 25%. Specimen: blood. This clonotype originated in a woman aged 40 to 50 with Graves' hyperthyroidism. The gene calls are TRBV7-2 and TRBJ1-6; 7 bases are a match to TRBD1. Here the CDR3 reads CASSSSRTGYSPLHF. DNA for the CDR3: TGTGCCAGCAGCTCCTCTCGGACAGGCTATTCACCCCTCCACTTT.